This entry lists 24 T cell receptor beta chains sequenced from one sample in a study of shared clonotypes between healthy human individuals. Profiling relied on immunoSEQ multiplex PCR, and the TCRdb table lists in-frame clones only, not all of them. The table lists about 2.4 million clones, approximately 94% of them singletons. What was sequenced was naive CD4+ T cells sorted from blood. Stated subset: CD45RA+ positively selected. The receptor set was obtained from a man aged 18 to 30 in good health.

This chain uses TRBV6-4 with TRBJ2-1; TRBD1 aligns across 7 bases. V shed 3 bases, J shed 0 bases, and the junction held 5 bases outside the gene matches. CDR1 is MRHNA, CDR2 SNTAGT, per germline. The CDR3 is made up of 16 amino acids. CDR3 nucleotide sequence: TGTGCCAGCAGTGATACAGGGGCACCCTCCTACAATGAGCAGTTCTTC. This codes for CASSDTGAPSYNEQFF.

V gene TRBV5-4 combines with J gene TRBJ2-3, with D possibly matching TRBD1 (5 bases). V was trimmed by 0 bases and J by 2 bases, leaving 13 bases between them. The CDR3 sequence is 16 residues long. CDR1 and CDR2 (germline): SGHNT, YYREEE (reference sequence). CDR3 protein: CASSLAGRAATDTQYF. CDR3 sequence (DNA): TGTGCCAGCAGCTTGGCCGGCAGGGCAGCCACAGATACGCAGTATTTT.

The chain uses TRBV30 and TRBJ1-2; TRBD1 matches at 9 bases. The CDR3 runs to 15 residues. The trim removed 4 bases at V and 2 bases at J, leaving 8 bases unmatched. Germline CDR1 and CDR2: GTSNPN and SVGIG (reference sequence). Written as DNA, the CDR3 is TGTGCCTGGAATCGTAGGACAGGGGAAAACTATGGCTACACCTTC. Translating it yields CAWNRRTGENYGYTF.

The V call is TRBV7-3, the J call TRBJ1-2; a possible D gene is TRBD1 (6 bases). The CDR3 length is 15 residues. Germline V CDR1 and CDR2: SGHTA, FQGTGA. Trimming left V 4 bases short and J 0 bases short, with 12 bases between. In DNA form, the CDR3 reads TGTGCCAGCAGCTCGGACAGTATAGCTAACTATGGCTACACCTTC. As protein: CASSSDSIANYGYTF. The variable domain in full, completed from reference TRBV7-3 and TRBJ1-2, reads GAGVSQTPSNKVTEKGKYVELRCDPISGHTALYWYRQSLGQGPEFLIYFQGTGAADDSGLPNDRFFAVRPEGSVSTLKIQRTERGDSAVYLCASSSDSIANYGYTFGSGTRLTVV.

The chain uses TRBV5-1 and TRBJ1-1; 8 bases are a match to TRBD1. Germline V gene sequence: CDR1 SGHRS, CDR2 YFSETQ. The length of the CDR3 is 13 residues. The V segment lost 2 bases and the J segment 11 bases; nucleotides outside the gene matches: 8. CDR3 residues: CASSFPDREVAFF. In nucleotides, the CDR3 is TGCGCCAGCAGCTTTCCGGACAGGGAGGTGGCTTTCTTT.

This clone occurred a few times. Given a much more abundant clone one base away, this may be a read error. Other DNA sequences in the same sample also yield this CDR3. The rearrangement links TRBV13 to TRBJ1-1; D remains unclear. The germline V gene encodes CDR1 PRHDT and CDR2 FYEKMQ (reference sequence). The CDR3 has 13 residues. V dropped 0 bases and J dropped 1 base, with 3 bases sitting between them. CDR3 residues: CASSLGGNTEAFF. In nucleotides, the CDR3 is TGTGCCAGCAGCTTAGGGGGGAACACTGAAGCTTTCTTT. Based on the CDR3 plus reference TRBV13 and TRBJ1-1, the full variable domain is AAGVIQSPRHLIKEKRETATLKCYPIPRHDTVYWYQQGPGQDPQFLISFYEKMQSDKGSIPDRFSAQQFSDYHSELNMSSLELGDSALYFCASSLGGNTEAFFGQGTRLTVV.

V gene TRBV10-3 combines with J gene TRBJ1-3; 8 nucleotides line up with TRBD1. J gave up 1 base and V 4 bases, and 3 bases lay outside the gene matches. CDR1 is ENHRY, CDR2 SYGVKD, per germline. The CDR3 spans 15 residues. The CDR3 here is CAISGGQGSGNTIYF. The CDR3 DNA follows: TGTGCCATCAGTGGAGGACAGGGTTCTGGAAACACCATATATTTT.

This clone was counted between two and nine times. J is TRBJ2-7 and V is TRBV4-1, with 11 bases aligning to TRBD2. The CDR3 covers 16 residues. Trimming removed 0 bases from V and 3 bases from J; junction bases left unmatched: 4. Germline CDR1 MGHRA, CDR2 YSYEKL. Written as DNA, the CDR3 is TGCGCCAGCAGCCAAGATCTAGCGGGGGGCTTCTACGAGCAGTACTTC. Its protein product is CASSQDLAGGFYEQYF.

A remark on this clone: This sample includes further DNA sequences coding for the same CDR3. The rearrangement links TRBV5-1 to TRBJ2-7, with TRBD1 identical over 10 bases. The germline gives CDR1 SGHRS, CDR2 YFSETQ. This CDR3 has 14 residues. The ends lost 0 bases at V and 4 bases at J; junction bases unmatched: 1. CDR3 nucleotide sequence: TGCGCCAGCAGCTTGGGGGGACAGGGGTACGAGCAGTACTTC. Translation gives CASSLGGQGYEQYF.

V usage is TRBV11-2 and J usage is TRBJ1-3; unclear D gene. CDR3 length equals 16 residues. Germline CDR1 SGHAT, CDR2 FQNNGV. V was trimmed by 2 bases and J by 2 bases, leaving 13 bases between them. The CDR3 nucleotides read TGTGCCAGCAGCTTATCCCAAGCGCAGACTGGAAACACCATATATTTT. Encoded protein: CASSLSQAQTGNTIYF.

The chain couples TRBV6-1 to TRBJ1-2; D is uncertain. Germline V lookup: CDR1 MNHNS, CDR2 SASEGT. The CDR3 is 13 residues long. The ends were cut back, 1 base at V and 4 bases at J, with 7 bases in the middle. The CDR3 DNA sequence: TGTGCCAGCAGTGAAGTCGGCCTCTATGGCTACACCTTC. Protein product: CASSEVGLYGYTF.

The rearrangement uses TRBV7-9 and TRBJ2-1, with 14 bases lining up with TRBD2. V shed 5 bases and J 7 bases; nucleotides not matched to a gene: 7. The CDR3 runs 16 residues. The V gene's germline CDR1 is SEHNR and CDR2 FQNEAQ (reference sequence). The CDR3 DNA is TGTGCCAGCAGCCGCAAGGGACTAGCGGGAGAGAATGAGCAGTTCTTC. It yields the protein CASSRKGLAGENEQFF. Full variable domain (rest looked up from reference TRBV7-9 and TRBJ2-1): DTGVSQNPRHKITKRGQNVTFRCDPISEHNRLYWYRQTLGQGPEFLTYFQNEAQLEKSRLLSDRFSAERPKGSFSTLEIQRTEQGDSAMYLCASSRKGLAGENEQFFGPGTRLTVL.

As concerns this clone: This same CDR3 is encoded by further DNA sequences in the sample. This chain joins TRBV5-1 and TRBJ2-7, with D perhaps TRBD1 (5 bases). The germline gives CDR1 SGHRS, CDR2 YFSETQ. V lost 0 bases to trimming and J lost 5 bases, with 15 bases between them. CDR3 length: 15 residues. DNA for the CDR3: TGCGCCAGCAGCTTGGTTGGGCAGGGATCCCACGAGCAGTACTTC. Translating it yields CASSLVGQGSHEQYF.

The V call is TRBV5-1, the J call TRBJ1-1; tentative D call: TRBD1 (6 bases). Germline CDR1 and CDR2: SGHRS and YFSETQ. The CDR3 totals 14 residues. Trimming removed 5 bases at V and 0 bases at J, with 11 bases between. CDR3 sequence reads: CASRQGAVNTEAFF. The CDR3 region has the DNA TGCGCCAGCAGACAGGGTGCGGTGAACACTGAAGCTTTCTTT.

J is TRBJ2-7 and V is TRBV9; 9 positions match TRBD1. Trimming took 4 bases from V and 0 from J; bases not matched to a gene: 8. The CDR3 loop spans 16 amino acids. Germline CDR1 and CDR2: SGDLS and YYNGEE. The CDR3 nucleotides are TGTGCCAGCAGCTTGGGCGACAGGGGGGGCTCCTACGAGCAGTACTTC. This codes for CASSLGDRGGSYEQYF.

This chain connects TRBV6-5 to TRBJ1-6; D is unclear. This CDR3 is 14 amino acids long. Trimming removed 2 bases from V and 5 bases from J, with 7 bases in between. Germline CDR1 MNHEY, CDR2 SVGAGI. The CDR3 reads CASSYAENNSPLHF. The CDR3, as DNA: TGTGCCAGCAGTTACGCAGAAAATAATTCACCCCTCCACTTT.

This sequence joins TRBV7-3 and TRBJ2-2; no clear D gene. V shed 3 bases and J shed 1 base, with 3 bases lying between them. The CDR3 spans 13 residues. Germline lookup yields CDR1 SGHTA and CDR2 FQGTGA. CDR3 nucleotide sequence: TGTGCCAGCAGCTTTAAGAACACCGGGGAGCTGTTTTTT. Its protein is CASSFKNTGELFF.

The V call is TRBV10-2, the J call TRBJ2-1, with D possibly being TRBD2 (6 bases). V was clipped by 4 bases and J by 7 bases, with 14 bases between them. Germline CDR1 WSHSY, CDR2 SAAADI. The CDR3 extends over 14 amino acids. The CDR3 bases are TGCGCCAGCAGTGTCCTGGAGGGTACAAATGAGCAGTTCTTC. Its translation: CASSVLEGTNEQFF.

Comment on this clone: Within the sample, other DNA sequences also encode this same CDR3. V is TRBV6-5 and J is TRBJ2-6; unclear D gene. The germline V gene has CDR1 MNHEY and CDR2 SVGAGI. The CDR3 sequence is 16 residues long. Deletions cut 0 bases from V and 0 bases from J, with 6 bases between. This CDR3 reads CASSYSTASGANVLTF. CDR3 nucleotide sequence: TGTGCCAGCAGTTACTCAACAGCCTCTGGGGCCAACGTCCTGACTTTC.

The chain carries TRBV2 and TRBJ1-3; no reliable D call. V was clipped by 1 base and J by 4 bases, with 8 bases between them. Germline V gene lookup returns CDR1 SNHLY and CDR2 FYNNEI. The CDR3 spans 14 residues. CDR3: CASSEGVLGNTIYF. CDR3 sequence (DNA): TGTGCCAGCAGTGAAGGGGTACTCGGAAACACCATATATTTT.

The genes are TRBV10-2 and TRBJ2-3; no firm D call. In germline, CDR1 is WSHSY, CDR2 SAAADI. The V gene lost 7 bases and the J gene lost 9 bases, with 14 bases spanning the gap. CDR3 length: 12 residues. DNA of the CDR3: TGCGCCAGCACTGCAACGGTAGGGACGCAGTATTTT. Its protein is CASTATVGTQYF.

This clone was found once. The V and J genes are TRBV23-1 and TRBJ1-5, with 8 bases identical to TRBD1. TRBV23-1 is filed as an ORF, its function uncertain. The CDR3 is 13 amino acids. V was clipped by 6 bases and J by 6 bases; unmatched bases: 4. The CDR3 is CASRQGEAQPQHF. Written as DNA, the CDR3 is TGCGCCAGCAGACAGGGGGAGGCTCAGCCCCAGCATTTT.

V and J are TRBV18 and TRBJ1-4; no clear D gene. The CDR3 is made up of 15 amino acids. Germline V lookup: CDR1 KGHSH, CDR2 LQKENI. The V end was cut by 4 bases, the J end by 6 bases, with 15 bases between. The CDR3 is CASSLNAGFDEKLFF. CDR3 coding DNA: TGTGCCAGCTCACTCAATGCGGGGTTCGATGAAAAACTGTTTTTT.

The chain is built from TRBV5-1 and TRBJ2-5; D ambiguous. Germline CDR1 SGHRS, CDR2 YFSETQ. Trimming took 3 bases from V and 1 from J, leaving 10 bases between them. The CDR3 spans 14 residues. DNA of the CDR3: TGCGCCAGCAGCTCTGCCGCAGGCCAAGAGACCCAGTACTTC. Translation: CASSSAAGQETQYF.